The 4 T cell receptor beta chains given below trace back to one sample, sequenced in a study of regulatory and conventional T cells in RAG deficiency. Genomic DNA came from blood conventional CD4+ T cells gated CD25-low CD127-high. Assay: immunoSEQ multiplex PCR; the TCRdb copy retains only in-frame clones and omits some. The sample lists approximately 35,000 clones, about three quarters seen once, with around 3.4% in the top ten. The same data also went into a second study, on regulatory T cells. That publication notes: The PCR used 52 TRBV and 13 TRBJ primers.

The sequenced sample was CD4+ effector T cells sorted from blood. Receptors originate from a human donor in good health.

The J gene is TRBJ1-5, the V gene TRBV18, with D possibly TRBD1 on 5 matching bases. Germline CDR1 reads KGHSH; CDR2 reads LQKENI. The CDR3 runs to 13 residues. Between the trimmed V and J ends, which lost 5 bases and 4 bases, there was a span of 9 bases. CDR3 DNA sequence: TGTGCCAGCTCATCAGCAGGGAATCAGCCCCAGCATTTT. Translating gives CASSSAGNQPQHF. The full variable domain, its missing parts supplied by reference TRBV18 and TRBJ1-5, is NAGVMQNPRHLVRRRGQEARLRCSPMKGHSHVYWYRQLPEEGLKFMVYLQKENIIDESGMPKERFSAEFPKEGPSILRIQQVVRGDSAAYFCASSSAGNQPQHFGDGTRLSIL.

The chain recombines TRBV11-1 with TRBJ1-5; D uncertain. The V end lost 1 base, the J end lost 6 bases, and 13 bases lay between the germline ends. The CDR3 is 15 amino acids. Germline V gene lookup returns CDR1 SGHAT and CDR2 FQDESV (reference sequence). The CDR3 is CASSLDGWAGQPQHF. In DNA form, the CDR3 reads TGTGCCAGCAGCTTAGATGGTTGGGCTGGTCAGCCCCAGCATTTT.

This chain uses TRBV6-5 with TRBJ1-2, with D possibly being TRBD1 (5 bases). Deletions cut 2 bases from V and 4 bases from J, with 11 bases between. The V gene's germline CDR1 is MNHEY and CDR2 SVGAGI. The CDR3 is 14 residues long. CDR3 bases: TGTGCCAGCAGTTACGCAGCAGGGAGCTATGGCTACACCTTC. Translation: CASSYAAGSYGYTF.

This rearrangement joins TRBV4-2 to TRBJ1-2, with TRBD1 identical over 8 bases. The CDR3 spans 16 residues. From germline, CDR1 is LGHNA and CDR2 YNFKEQ. V lost 3 bases, J lost 0 bases, and 6 bases stayed unmatched. The CDR3 is CASSHGTQGANYGYTF. Written as DNA, the CDR3 is TGTGCCAGCAGCCATGGCACACAGGGGGCTAACTATGGCTACACCTTC.